Below are 29 T cell receptor beta chains sequenced from a single sample in a study of OX40 agonist ivuxolimab in advanced cancers. The data were produced by immunoSEQ multiplex PCR, yet TCRdb's version contains in-frame clones alone and is incomplete. The sample contains about 69,000 clones, roughly nine tenths of which appear only once. The specimen comprised CD4+ or CD8+ T cells sorted from blood, sampled in a trial of the OX40 agonist ivuxolimab. The receptors stem from an adult with an advanced solid tumor such as melanoma, head and neck, liver or kidney cancer.

The V and J genes are TRBV27 and TRBJ2-7; D possibly corresponds to TRBD2 (5 bases). CDR3 length equals 15 residues. Germline V CDR1 and CDR2: MNHEY, SMNVEV (reference sequence). V was pared by 5 bases and J by 3 bases, with 17 bases between. CDR3 region: CASSGEGVLGYEQYF. In DNA, the CDR3 is TGTGCCAGCAGTGGAGAGGGAGTCTTAGGCTACGAGCAGTACTTC.

Note on this clone: Within the sample, other DNA sequences also encode this same CDR3. The chain recombines TRBV27 with TRBJ2-7, with 9 bases lining up with TRBD1. Germline trimming cut 5 bases from V and 2 bases from J; bases unmatched to any gene: 4. CDR3 length equals 14 residues. Germline CDR1 is MNHEY and CDR2 is SMNVEV (reference sequence). In DNA, the CDR3 is TGTGCCAGCAGTCCCGGGACAGGGCCCTACGAGCAGTACTTC. Translating gives CASSPGTGPYEQYF.

This clone has only a few counts. V gene TRBV7-9 combines with J gene TRBJ1-5, with 8 bases identical to TRBD1. Germline V gene lookup returns CDR1 SEHNR and CDR2 FQNEAQ (reference sequence). V lost 1 base to trimming and J lost 8 bases; unmatched junction nucleotides: 4. CDR3 length equals 14 residues. CDR3 in DNA: TGTGCCAGCAGCTTAGGGACAGGGTTAAAGCCCCAGCATTTT. It encodes CASSLGTGLKPQHF.

This clone was seen just once. V and J are TRBV25-1 and TRBJ2-1; no definite D call. The CDR3 extends over 13 amino acids. Between the trimmed V and J ends, which lost 4 bases and 3 bases, there was a span of 7 bases. Per germline, CDR1 MGHDK and CDR2 SYGVNS. CDR3 sequence: CASSVGDYNEQFF. CDR3 bases: TGTGCCAGCAGTGTTGGGGACTACAATGAGCAGTTCTTC. Drawing the rest from reference TRBV25-1 and TRBJ2-1, the complete variable domain is EADIYQTPRYLVIGTGKKITLECSQTMGHDKMYWYQQDPGMELHLIHYSYGVNSTEKGDLSSESTVSRIRTEHFPLTLESARPSHTSQYLCASSVGDYNEQFFGPGTRLTVL.

CDR3 DNA: TGTGCCAGCAGTCTCCCCTTAGGGTCAGGGGGAGATGGCTACACCTTC. It codes for CASSLPLGSGGDGYTF. V and J are TRBV25-1 and TRBJ1-2; TRBD1 matches 7 bases. Germline V gene sequence: CDR1 MGHDK, CDR2 SYGVNS. CDR3 length: 16 amino acids. Unmatched junction bases numbered 15, after V lost 5 bases and J lost 6 bases.

This sequence joins TRBV7-9 and TRBJ2-7, with D possibly TRBD2 on 6 matching bases. Germline CDR1 SEHNR, CDR2 FQNEAQ (reference sequence). Between the trimmed V and J ends, which lost 5 bases and 2 bases, there was a span of 7 bases. The CDR3 covers 12 residues. The CDR3 loop is CASSGGTYEQYF. The CDR3 nucleotides are TGTGCCAGCAGCGGCGGGACCTACGAGCAGTACTTC.

V usage is TRBV19 and J usage is TRBJ2-1, with D uncertain. Germline CDR1 and CDR2: LNHDA and SQIVND (reference sequence). The CDR3 runs 15 residues. V lost 5 bases to trimming and J lost 7 bases, with 18 bases between them. CDR3 loop: CASSPSPFLFNEQFF. CDR3 sequence (DNA): TGTGCCAGTAGTCCCTCACCCTTCCTGTTTAATGAGCAGTTCTTC.

As DNA, the CDR3 is TGTGCCAGCAGCTTAGGGTCTTTTTTTGGGGGCGACACAGATACGCAGTATTTT. Encoded protein: CASSLGSFFGGDTDTQYF. This sequence joins TRBV7-9 and TRBJ2-3, with D possibly being TRBD1 (6 bases). V shed 1 base and J shed 2 bases, with 19 bases lying between them. The CDR3 totals 18 residues. Germline V gene lookup returns CDR1 SEHNR and CDR2 FQNEAQ (reference sequence).

In this sample, this clone turned up once. The chain has TRBV5-4 and TRBJ2-1, with D possibly matching TRBD2 (7 bases). This CDR3 contains 15 residues. CDR1 and CDR2 (germline): SGHNT, YYREEE (reference sequence). The V end was cut by 4 bases, the J end by 7 bases, with 18 bases between. The CDR3 here is CASSPLGGGPNEQFF. CDR3 DNA sequence: TGTGCCAGCAGCCCCCTAGGGGGAGGGCCAAATGAGCAGTTCTTC. Together with reference TRBV5-4 and TRBJ2-1, the CDR3 gives the full variable domain: ETGVTQSPTHLIKTRGQQVTLRCSSQSGHNTVSWYQQALGQGPQFIFQYYREEENGRGNFPPRFSGLQFPNYSSELNVNALELDDSALYLCASSPLGGGPNEQFFGPGTRLTVL.

The V gene is TRBV19, the J gene TRBJ2-1, with D uncertain. V shed 3 bases and J shed 2 bases, with 11 bases lying between them. CDR3 length: 15 residues. Per the germline V gene, CDR1 is LNHDA and CDR2 is SQIVND (reference sequence). CDR3 region: CASSIIGNTYNEQFF. As DNA, the CDR3 is TGTGCCAGTAGTATTATCGGCAATACCTACAATGAGCAGTTCTTC.

The chain combines TRBV5-6 with TRBJ1-1, with a weak D call TRBD1 (5 bases). This CDR3 has 15 residues. The V end was cut by 4 bases, the J end by 4 bases, with 17 bases between. The germline CDR1 and CDR2 sequences are SGHDT and YYEEEE. CDR3 coding DNA: TGTGCCAGCAGCCCCCCGGACGGGGGGTCCACTGAAGCTTTCTTT. Its protein product is CASSPPDGGSTEAFF. The variable domain in full, completed from reference TRBV5-6 and TRBJ1-1, reads DAGVTQSPTHLIKTRGQQVTLRCSPKSGHDTVSWYQQALGQGPQFIFQYYEEEERQRGNFPDRFSGHQFPNYSSELNVNALLLGDSALYLCASSPPDGGSTEAFFGQGTRLTVV.

The rearrangement joins TRBV7-8 to TRBJ1-2; 7 bases are shared with TRBD1. The V gene's germline CDR1 is SGHVS and CDR2 FQNEAQ. The CDR3 runs 15 residues. Trimming at V came to 2 bases and at J to 8 bases, leaving 11 bases not matched to a gene. The CDR3: CASSLRTDRRGGYTF. In nucleotides, the CDR3 is TGTGCCAGCAGCTTAAGGACGGACAGGCGTGGCGGCTACACCTTC.

The V and J genes are TRBV19 and TRBJ2-1, with TRBD1 identical over 9 bases. The V gene end was trimmed by 5 bases and the J gene end by 9 bases; junction bases not matched to a gene: 5. Per germline, CDR1 LNHDA and CDR2 SQIVND (reference sequence). The CDR3 loop spans 13 amino acids. CDR3 residues: CASSPGTGFEQFF. The DNA of the CDR3 is TGTGCCAGTAGTCCAGGGACAGGGTTTGAGCAGTTCTTC.

This clone was counted once. The V gene is TRBV13, the J gene TRBJ1-1, with D uncertain. Germline loops: CDR1 PRHDT, CDR2 FYEKMQ (reference sequence). The CDR3 runs to 12 residues. Trimming left V 3 bases short and J 5 bases short, with 7 bases between. The CDR3 loop is CASSLTGTEAFF. CDR3 bases: TGTGCCAGCAGCTTGACGGGAACTGAAGCTTTCTTT.

The chain uses TRBV5-6 and TRBJ1-1; 7 positions match TRBD1. Germline-derived CDR1 and CDR2 are SGHDT and YYEEEE. Trimming removed 4 bases from V and 4 bases from J; junction bases left unmatched: 4. This CDR3 has 13 amino acids. In DNA form, the CDR3 reads TGTGCCAGCAGCCCCGGGACAGCCACTGAAGCTTTCTTT. Translation gives CASSPGTATEAFF. Full variable domain (rest looked up from reference TRBV5-6 and TRBJ1-1): DAGVTQSPTHLIKTRGQQVTLRCSPKSGHDTVSWYQQALGQGPQFIFQYYEEEERQRGNFPDRFSGHQFPNYSSELNVNALLLGDSALYLCASSPGTATEAFFGQGTRLTVV.

This chain uses TRBV11-2 with TRBJ2-7; D possibly corresponds to TRBD2 (6 bases). Germline CDR1 SGHAT, CDR2 FQNNGV. The CDR3 sequence is 14 residues long. Deletions cut 4 bases from V and 4 bases from J, with 14 bases between. CDR3: CASSSLGGVYEQYF. The CDR3 bases are TGTGCCAGCAGCTCCCTAGGAGGGGTATACGAGCAGTACTTC. Full variable domain (remainder filled in from reference TRBV11-2 and TRBJ2-7): EAGVAQSPRYKIIEKRQSVAFWCNPISGHATLYWYQQILGQGPKLLIQFQNNGVVDDSQLPKDRFSAERLKGVDSTLKIQPAKLEDSAVYLCASSSLGGVYEQYFGPGTRLTVT.

The V call is TRBV2, the J call TRBJ2-2; possible D gene TRBD1, 5 bases. Trimming took off 8 bases at V and 3 bases at J, with 16 bases between the two ends. CDR1 is SNHLY and CDR2 is FYNNEI in the germline V gene. This CDR3 comprises 15 residues. CDR3 sequence (DNA): TGTGCCAGCTTACCAGGGAACGCGGACACCGGGGAGCTGTTTTTT. Protein sequence: CASLPGNADTGELFF.

CDR3 nucleotides: TGCGCCAGCAGCCAAGAAGAAGGGGCGCTTAATGAAAAACTGTTTTTT. Amino acids: CASSQEEGALNEKLFF. This rearrangement joins TRBV4-3 to TRBJ1-4; D is possibly TRBD1 (5 bases). The CDR3 is 16 amino acids. Germline V gives CDR1 LGHNA, CDR2 YSLEER. V lost 0 bases and J lost 4, with 12 bases in between.

V gene TRBV4-1 combines with J gene TRBJ2-7, with D maybe TRBD1 (6 bases). CDR1 and CDR2 (germline): MGHRA, YSYEKL. The CDR3 consists of 15 residues. V shed 0 bases and J shed 5 bases, with 14 bases lying between them. CDR3 residues: CASSQDPRGANEQYF. The CDR3 DNA is TGCGCCAGCAGCCAAGATCCCAGGGGTGCCAACGAGCAGTACTTC.

This clone was observed a handful of times. The genes are TRBV7-9 and TRBJ2-1; perhaps TRBD2 as D (5 bases). Germline CDR1 is SEHNR and CDR2 is FQNEAQ (reference sequence). Deletions cut 5 bases from V and 3 bases from J, with 11 bases between. The length of the CDR3 is 14 residues. This CDR3 is CASSLMDFYNEQFF. Here the CDR3 DNA reads TGTGCCAGCAGCCTCATGGACTTCTACAATGAGCAGTTCTTC.

J is TRBJ1-2 and V is TRBV6-5; 7 nucleotides agree with TRBD1. Germline loops: CDR1 MNHEY, CDR2 SVGAGI. The trim removed 2 bases at V and 7 bases at J, leaving 10 bases unmatched. There are 15 residues in the CDR3. Written as DNA, the CDR3 is TGTGCCAGCAGTTACCAAGGAATACAGGGGACTGGCTACACCTTC. It codes for CASSYQGIQGTGYTF.

V is TRBV4-3 and J is TRBJ2-1, with D possibly TRBD2 on 6 matching bases. The CDR3 contains 13 residues. The V and J ends lost 5 bases and 10 bases respectively, with 15 bases between them. The germline V gene has CDR1 LGHNA and CDR2 YSLEER. CDR3 bases: TGCGCCAGCAGCATTGGGGCGGGAACGGAGCAGTTCTTC. It codes for CASSIGAGTEQFF.

This clone showed up just once. The chain is built from TRBV9 and TRBJ2-7; no clear D. This CDR3 is built from 13 residues. The germline V gene has CDR1 SGDLS and CDR2 YYNGEE. V was pared by 0 bases and J by 0 bases, with 4 bases between. CDR3 in DNA: TGTGCCAGCAGCGTAGAGGACTCCTACGAGCAGTACTTC. Its protein is CASSVEDSYEQYF. Together with reference TRBV9 and TRBJ2-7, the CDR3 gives the full variable domain: DSGVTQTPKHLITATGQRVTLRCSPRSGDLSVYWYQQSLDQGLQFLIQYYNGEERAKGNILERFSAQQFPDLHSELNLSSLELGDSALYFCASSVEDSYEQYFGPGTRLTVT.

The chain is built from TRBV4-3 and TRBJ2-3; 7 nucleotides match TRBD2. The trim removed 8 bases at V and 0 bases at J, leaving 5 bases unmatched. Germline V CDR1 and CDR2: LGHNA, YSLEER. This CDR3 has 14 residues. The CDR3 sequence: CASGTSESTDTQYF. DNA for the CDR3: TGCGCCAGCGGAACTAGCGAGAGCACAGATACGCAGTATTTT.

This clone was counted between two and nine times. This chain uses TRBV6-6 with TRBJ2-7, with 12 bases identical to TRBD2. CDR3 length equals 15 residues. Germline lookup yields CDR1 MNHNY and CDR2 SVGAGI (reference sequence). V dropped 6 bases and J dropped 6; count of bases not matched to a gene: 9. CDR3 region: CASSHGLAGIGEQYF. The CDR3 DNA sequence: TGTGCCAGCAGCCATGGACTAGCGGGGATAGGCGAGCAGTACTTC.

The J gene is TRBJ2-1, the V gene TRBV4-2; 14 bases map to TRBD2. Germline CDR1 and CDR2: LGHNA and YNFKEQ. CDR3 length: 22 amino acids. Germline trimming cut 0 bases from V and 4 bases from J; bases unmatched to any gene: 17. In DNA form, the CDR3 reads TGTGCCAGCAGCCAAGACGTGAGGACTAGCGGGAGGAGCCCTTCGGCGTACAATGAGCAGTTCTTC. Encoded protein: CASSQDVRTSGRSPSAYNEQFF.

The gene calls are TRBV7-9 and TRBJ1-2; 8 bases match TRBD1. V gave up 1 base and J gave up 4 bases; unmatched junction bases: 5. The CDR3 totals 15 residues. Germline loops: CDR1 SEHNR, CDR2 FQNEAQ (reference sequence). The CDR3 DNA follows: TGTGCCAGCAGCTTAGGGCAGGGGGCATTCTATGGCTACACCTTC. It translates to CASSLGQGAFYGYTF. Full variable domain (missing parts from reference TRBV7-9 and TRBJ1-2): DTGVSQNPRHKITKRGQNVTFRCDPISEHNRLYWYRQTLGQGPEFLTYFQNEAQLEKSRLLSDRFSAERPKGSFSTLEIQRTEQGDSAMYLCASSLGQGAFYGYTFGSGTRLTVV.

V gene TRBV28 combines with J gene TRBJ1-5; TRBD1 agrees at 11 bases. The trim removed 4 bases at V and 0 bases at J, leaving 14 bases unmatched. Germline lookup yields CDR1 MDHEN and CDR2 SYDVKM. This CDR3 region has 20 residues. CDR3 region: CASSYPRDRGFEDSNQPQHF. The CDR3 coding sequence is TGTGCCAGCAGTTACCCCCGGGACAGGGGGTTTGAGGATAGCAATCAGCCCCAGCATTTT.

The V and J genes are TRBV4-3 and TRBJ2-7; 7 bases fit TRBD1. The V and J ends lost 4 bases and 1 base, in that order; junction bases with no gene match: 4. The CDR3 consists of 14 residues. Germline assignment: CDR1 LGHNA and CDR2 YSLEER. The CDR3 region is CASSRDRVSYEQYF. The CDR3 nucleotides read TGCGCCAGCAGCCGAGACAGGGTTTCCTACGAGCAGTACTTC.